The T cell receptor beta chain under discussion was sequenced for a study of shared clonotypes between healthy human individuals. Across several immunoSEQ plates, the genomic DNA of each subset was split evenly. The team ran DNA from unsorted PBMCs on ten immunoSEQ deep assay plates for sequencing. TCRdb's table, derived via immunoSEQ multiplex PCR, lists solely in-frame clones and lacks some. Of fewer than 650,000 clones in the sample, about 79% were seen once. Germline lookup yields CDR1 MNHNS and CDR2 SASEGT. The CDR3 length is 12 residues. V lost 3 bases to trimming and J lost 5 bases, with 7 bases between them. This clone was observed a single time. What it binds is unknown. Study-wide results and limits: Investigators expected sequencing depth to affect clonotype sharing among donors. Only blood was sampled; tissue repertoires likely differ.

The chain combines TRBV6-1 with TRBJ1-2; the D is unclear. What was sequenced was PBMCs. This TCR derives from a woman aged 40 to 50 in good health. Some clones in this sample may be carry-over from other donors' samples. The CDR3 sequence is CASSDGPYGYTF. The CDR3 coding sequence is TGTGCCAGCAGTGACGGACCGTATGGCTACACCTTC.